The rows below give T cell receptor beta chains drawn from one sample of a study of graft-versus-host responses after intestinal transplantation. This table comes from immunoSEQ multiplex PCR, and its TCRdb copy is limited to in-frame clones, with some not included. The sample has tens of thousands of clones, 85% to 95% seen once; the top ten hold about 5.5%. The sample here was PBMCs, taken about 800 days after a first intestinal transplant, on the day of a second. Receptors originate from a human patient who received an intestinal transplant, so some T cells may come from the graft donor. Each CDR3 is given with its conserved first and last residue. A D gene is named only where the DNA matches it firmly. The size entry is marked missing in some rows and otherwise reads once, few, many or a size class.

cdr3_length	j_call	d_call	clone_size	v_call	cdr3_nt	cdr3_aa
14	TRBJ1-2	-	-	TRBV10-3	TGTGCCATCAGTGACCTAGGGCGGGATAATGGCTACACCTTC	CAISDLGRDNGYTF
19	TRBJ2-3	TRBD2	-	TRBV5-1	TGCGCCAGCAGCTTGGCCAAGTCTTATAGCGGGGGTAGCACAGATACGCAGTATTTT	CASSLAKSYSGGSTDTQYF
15	TRBJ2-7	-	-	TRBV6-6	TGTGCCAGCAGTTACGCCCGCGGCAGCTCCTACGAGCAGTACTTC	CASSYARGSSYEQYF
12	TRBJ2-1	-	-	TRBV6-5	TGTGCCACCTGGGCCCTCTACAATGAGCAGTTCTTC	CATWALYNEQFF
15	TRBJ2-3	-	-	TRBV15	TGTGCCACCAGCAGAGACAACAGGGCTGGAGATACGCAGTATTTT	CATSRDNRAGDTQYF
16	TRBJ2-1	TRBD2	-	TRBV27	TGTGCCAGCAGCCTTCCGGCGGGAGGGCCGGTCAATGAGCAGTTCTTC	CASSLPAGGPVNEQFF
15	TRBJ2-3	-	few	TRBV6-4	TGTGCCAGCAGTGACAGTGGGGGGGCTCCAGATACGCAGTATTTT	CASSDSGGAPDTQYF
13	TRBJ1-1	-	-	TRBV6-5	TGTGCCAGCAGTTACCTGGAAAGTAATGAAGCTTTCTTT	CASSYLESNEAFF
14	TRBJ2-1	-	-	TRBV30	TGTGCCTGGAGTGTAACGGGAGTGTACAATGAGCAGTTCTTC	CAWSVTGVYNEQFF
15	TRBJ1-5	-	once	TRBV18	TGTGCCAGCTCACCACGGGACACCACTTATCAGCCCCAGCATTTT	CASSPRDTTYQPQHF
14	TRBJ2-5	-	-	TRBV7-9	TGTGCCAGCAGCTTTATGGTCTCAAAGGAGACCCAGTACTTC	CASSFMVSKETQYF
15	TRBJ2-5	-	once	TRBV5-1	TGCGCCCAGGGCTGGGGGCGCAGGGGGGTAGAGACCCAGTACTTC	CAQGWGRRGVETQYF